The sequence of this TCR beta chain was determined in a study of cytomegalovirus exposure and HLA in healthy donors. Study-level findings and limits: Across donors, presence/absence analyses took sequencing depth to be roughly uniform. Previously analyzed data showed that most TCR beta V segments were productive at a frequency of about 87% or about 30%.

The PCR ran on 60 Vbeta and 13 Jbeta primers. Sequenced by immunoSEQ multiplex PCR; TCRdb stores in-frame clones only, minus some. The profile shows about 170,000 clones, 60% to 85% of them singletons. Per the germline V gene, CDR1 is MGHRA and CDR2 is YSYEKL. The V gene end was trimmed by 5 bases and the J gene end by 6 bases; junction bases not matched to a gene: 9. The CDR3 runs 14 residues. As to this clone: Its antigen is currently unknown.

The gene calls are TRBV4-1 and TRBJ1-2, with TRBD1 matching over 7 bases. This clonotype was sampled from a female donor in good health and CMV-seronegative. Sequencing was done on a sample of PBMCs. For the CDR3, the DNA is TGCGCCAGCAGCGACTGGACAGGTTTGCATGGCTACACCTTC. Protein: CASSDWTGLHGYTF.